What follows are 10 T cell receptor beta chains derived from one specimen sequenced in a study of blood T cells in healthy people across ages. A J-beta primer mix and a sample-barcoded 5' primer were used in a second PCR of roughly 7 to 12 cycles. MiXCR was run by TCRdb on the 5' RACE reads, yielding one entry per CDR3 protein. The table lists 780,000 or so distinct CDR3 sequences, approximately 60% of them singletons. The sample comprised blood. Receptors originate from a man aged 40-55 years in good health.

The chain employs TRBV5-1 and TRBJ2-5; TRBD1 matches 10 bases. The J call is uncertain, as TRBJ2-7 better fits the DNA end. In germline, CDR1 is SGHRS, CDR2 YFSETQ. The length of the CDR3 is 14 residues. DNA for the CDR3: TGCGCCAGCAGCTCAGGACAGGGGGATAACGAGCAGTACTTC. It encodes CASSSGQGDNEQYF.

V usage is TRBV7-2 and J usage is TRBJ2-7; TRBD1 is a possible D gene (5 bases). CDR1 and CDR2 (germline): SGHTA, FQGNSA. V lost 8 bases to trimming and J lost 2 bases, with 10 bases between them. This CDR3 has 12 residues. The CDR3 region has the DNA TGTGCCAGCGGCAGGGAAACCTACGAGCAGTACTTC. This codes for CASGRETYEQYF. Looking up the rest from reference TRBV7-2 and TRBJ2-7 gives the full variable domain: GAGVSQSPSNKVTEKGKDVELRCDPISGHTALYWYRQSLGQGLEFLIYFQGNSAPDKSGLPSDRFSAERTGGSVSTLTIQRTQQEDSAVYLCASGRETYEQYFGPGTRLTVT.

V is TRBV10-3 and J is TRBJ2-1, with 12 bases identical to TRBD1. Trimming took 3 bases from V and 7 from J; bases not matched to a gene: 4. The CDR3 loop spans 15 amino acids. The germline V gene has CDR1 ENHRY and CDR2 SYGVKD. For the CDR3, the DNA is TGTGCCATCAGTGAAGGGACAGGGGGCGCGAATGAGCAGTTCTTC. Protein: CAISEGTGGANEQFF.

This chain connects TRBV24-1 to TRBJ2-2; D is unclear. In germline, CDR1 is KGHDR, CDR2 SFDVKD. The CDR3 loop spans 16 amino acids. V lost 1 base and J lost 1, with 9 bases in between. The CDR3 DNA reads as TGTGCCACCAGTGATTTATTCGTTGGGAACACCGGGGAGCTGTTTTTT. Translation gives CATSDLFVGNTGELFF.

In its sample, this clonotype was seen a few times. The chain employs TRBV7-2 and TRBJ2-1, with D unresolved. Trimming took 1 base from V and 9 from J, leaving 10 bases between them. Germline CDR1 SGHTA, CDR2 FQGNSA. The CDR3 totals 13 residues. The CDR3 reads CASSLGRWAEQFF. The CDR3 coding sequence is TGTGCCAGCAGCTTAGGTCGATGGGCTGAGCAGTTCTTC.

A word on this clonotype: A junction boundary mismatches the germline segment, possibly from a read error. This chain uses TRBV14 with TRBJ2-3; D unclear. CDR1 and CDR2 from the germline V gene are SGHDN and FVKESK. The CDR3 contains 11 residues. The CDR3 loop is CAGSMSDTQYF. For the CDR3, the DNA is TGTGCCGGCAGCATGTCAGATACGCAGTATTTT. Looking up the rest from reference TRBV14 and TRBJ2-3 gives the full variable domain: EAGVTQFPSHSVIEKGQTVTLRCDPISGHDNLYWYRRVMGKEIKFLLHFVKESKQDESGMPNNRFLAERTGGTYSTLKVQPAELEDSGVYFCAGSMSDTQYFGPGTRLTVL.

This clonotype was seen a handful of times. The chain recombines TRBV28 with TRBJ1-6; D gene uncertain. The CDR3 contains 17 residues. Germline V CDR1 and CDR2: MDHEN, SYDVKM. The V end was cut by 5 bases, the J end by 0 bases, with 14 bases between. In nucleotides, the CDR3 is TGTGCCAGCAGTAGTAGCAGTCAGACCTCCTATAATTCACCCCTCCACTTT. Residues: CASSSSSQTSYNSPLHF.

The chain uses TRBV7-9 and TRBJ2-3; 9 positions match TRBD1. Germline CDR1 reads SEHNR; CDR2 reads FQNEAQ (reference sequence). This CDR3 is built from 16 residues. Trimming at V came to 1 base and at J to 4 bases, leaving 6 bases not matched to a gene. CDR3 region: CASSLGDRVPADTQYF. In nucleotides, the CDR3 is TGTGCCAGCAGCTTAGGGGACAGGGTCCCCGCAGATACGCAGTATTTT.

This sequence joins TRBV6-1 and TRBJ2-7, with 8 bases matching TRBD1. With V trimmed by 6 bases and J by 3 bases, 7 bases remained unmatched. The CDR3 is 14 amino acids. CDR1 is MNHNS and CDR2 is SASEGT in the germline V gene. CDR3 in DNA: TGTGCCAGCAGCACCGGGACAGGTGGCTACGAGCAGTACTTC. Protein: CASSTGTGGYEQYF.

This chain links TRBV12-3 or TRBV12-4 with TRBJ1-1; tentatively, D is TRBD1 (6 bases). This CDR3 spans 14 amino acids. Trimming shortened V by 3 bases and J by 5 bases, and 13 bases separated the two germline ends. The CDR3 loop reads CASSFIRGRTEAFF. DNA of the CDR3: TGTGCCAGCAGTTTTATCCGGGGGCGAACTGAAGCTTTCTTT.